One and the same sample provided the 18 T cell receptor beta chains below, sequenced in a study of blood T cell repertoires in COVID-19. TCRdb's copy holds only in-frame clones and misses some; the assay was immunoSEQ multiplex PCR. This sample has about 320,000 clones, with 75% to 85% found just once. Sequences were obtained from peripheral blood. The receptors were gathered from a human donor in a cohort sampled during active COVID-19.

The J gene is TRBJ1-1, the V gene TRBV12-5; D is unresolved. This CDR3 comprises 11 residues. CDR1 and CDR2 (germline): LGHNT, FRNRAP. Trimming pared 10 bases from V and 10 bases from J, leaving 16 bases between. CDR3 region: CATQGRTAAFF. CDR3 nucleotides: TGTGCTACCCAAGGTCGAACAGCAGCTTTCTTT.

This chain uses TRBV5-6 with TRBJ2-1, with D hard to call. Germline lookup yields CDR1 SGHDT and CDR2 YYEEEE. This CDR3 contains 14 residues. V was clipped by 2 bases and J by 7 bases, with 13 bases between them. CDR3 loop: CASSLFWALNEQFF. In nucleotides, the CDR3 is TGTGCCAGCAGCTTATTTTGGGCATTGAATGAGCAGTTCTTC.

In nucleotides, the CDR3 is TGTGCCAGCAGCCAAGAATTGGGGGGGTCCTACAATGAGCAGTTCTTC. It translates to CASSQELGGSYNEQFF. This chain links TRBV3-1 (or the pseudogene TRBV3-2) with TRBJ2-1; 7 bases match TRBD2. Germline assignment: CDR1 LGHDT and CDR2 YNNKEL (reference sequence). This CDR3 spans 16 amino acids. With V trimmed by 0 bases and J by 1 base, 3 bases remained unmatched.

The V and J genes are TRBV19 and TRBJ1-1; TRBD1 might be the D (5 bases). This CDR3 is built from 13 residues. The germline V and J ends were trimmed by 8 bases and 1 base, with 11 bases remaining between them. From germline, CDR1 is LNHDA and CDR2 SQIVND (reference sequence). In DNA form, the CDR3 reads TGTGCCAGTCGGTCAGGGTCGAACACTGAAGCTTTCTTT. This gives the protein CASRSGSNTEAFF.

The chain has TRBV5-5 and TRBJ2-7, with D uncertain. The ends were cut back, 4 bases at V and 0 bases at J, with 8 bases in the middle. This CDR3 is built from 13 residues. Germline V CDR1 and CDR2: SGHKS, YYEKEE (reference sequence). DNA for the CDR3: TGTGCCAGCAGCGGAGTCCTCTCCTACGAGCAGTACTTC. Translating it yields CASSGVLSYEQYF. The whole variable domain, remainder taken from reference TRBV5-5 and TRBJ2-7, is DAGVTQSPTHLIKTRGQQVTLRCSPISGHKSVSWYQQVLGQGPQFIFQYYEKEERGRGNFPDRFSARQFPNYSSELNVNALLLGDSALYLCASSGVLSYEQYFGPGTRLTVT.

This CDR3 reads CASSLGAGRTEAFF. The DNA for the CDR3 is TGTGCCAGCAGTCTCGGAGCGGGGAGGACTGAAGCTTTCTTT. The rearrangement links TRBV7-2 to TRBJ1-1; D is ambiguous. Trimming stripped 6 bases from V and 5 bases from J, with 16 bases between. Germline V gene data show CDR1 as SGHTA and CDR2 as FQGNSA. This CDR3 region has 14 residues.

The J gene is TRBJ1-2, the V gene TRBV10-2, with unresolved D. The germline V gene has CDR1 WSHSY and CDR2 SAAADI. V lost 5 bases to trimming and J lost 6 bases, with 7 bases between them. The CDR3 loop spans 11 amino acids. In DNA form, the CDR3 reads TGCGCCAGCAGTTCAACGGATGGCTACACCTTC. It specifies CASSSTDGYTF.

V gene TRBV19 combines with J gene TRBJ1-6; TRBD1 matches 8 bases. Germline CDR1 reads LNHDA; CDR2 reads SQIVND (reference sequence). V shed 6 bases, J shed 7 bases, and the junction held 8 bases outside the gene matches. The CDR3 spans 15 residues. The DNA of the CDR3 is TGTGCCAGTAGCCGCCCGACAGGGGTCAATTCACCCCTCCACTTT. As protein: CASSRPTGVNSPLHF.

The chain recombines TRBV9 with TRBJ2-3; D is unclear. The CDR3 covers 13 residues. Germline CDR1 SGDLS, CDR2 YYNGEE. Trimming took 4 bases from V and 1 from J, leaving 7 bases between them. The CDR3 here is CASSSAGTDTQYF. The DNA of the CDR3 is TGTGCCAGCAGCTCCGCGGGCACAGATACGCAGTATTTT.

In its sample, this clone was seen a few times. CDR3 residues: CASSLGTSRNTGELFF. DNA for the CDR3: TGTGCCAGCAGCTTAGGGACTAGCAGGAACACCGGGGAGCTGTTTTTT. The rearrangement joins TRBV7-8 to TRBJ2-2, with 8 bases lining up with TRBD2. The CDR3 covers 16 residues. The V and J ends lost 1 base and 1 base, in that order; junction bases with no gene match: 2. Germline V lookup: CDR1 SGHVS, CDR2 FQNEAQ.

This clone was detected only once. V gene TRBV10-3 combines with J gene TRBJ1-2; the D is unclear. Trimming removed 6 bases from V and 0 bases from J, with 8 bases in between. The length of the CDR3 is 13 residues. CDR1 and CDR2 from the germline V gene are ENHRY and SYGVKD. The CDR3: CAISPTANYGYTF. CDR3 nucleotides: TGTGCCATCAGCCCCACTGCTAACTATGGCTACACCTTC.

The chain combines TRBV5-4 with TRBJ1-6; TRBD1 is a possible D gene (5 bases). Per the germline V gene, CDR1 is SGHNT and CDR2 is YYREEE (reference sequence). V lost 3 bases and J lost 7, with 11 bases in between. The CDR3 contains 14 residues. This chain's CDR3 is CASSSGQKNSPLHF. The CDR3 DNA reads TGTGCCAGCAGCTCCGGACAAAAAAATTCACCCCTCCACTTT. Full variable domain (outside the CDR3, taken from reference TRBV5-4 and TRBJ1-6): ETGVTQSPTHLIKTRGQQVTLRCSSQSGHNTVSWYQQALGQGPQFIFQYYREEENGRGNFPPRFSGLQFPNYSSELNVNALELDDSALYLCASSSGQKNSPLHFGNGTRLTVT.

This chain uses TRBV19 with TRBJ1-5, with D uncertain. Germline V gene data show CDR1 as LNHDA and CDR2 as SQIVND (reference sequence). The CDR3 contains 17 residues. V dropped 1 base and J dropped 0 bases, with 13 bases sitting between them. CDR3 amino acids: CASSIGRRKNSNQPQHF. The CDR3 DNA is TGTGCCAGTAGTATAGGTCGCAGGAAAAATAGCAATCAGCCCCAGCATTTT.

This clone was detected only a few times. The V and J genes are TRBV5-1 and TRBJ1-5; TRBD1 matches at 9 bases. The J segment lost 6 bases and the V segment lost 4 bases, leaving 8 bases of the junction unmatched. This CDR3 region has 15 residues. Germline CDR1 reads SGHRS; CDR2 reads YFSETQ. This CDR3 is CASSLTGGAVQPQHF. The CDR3 DNA sequence: TGCGCCAGCAGCCTTACAGGGGGCGCGGTTCAGCCCCAGCATTTT. Full variable domain (rest looked up from reference TRBV5-1 and TRBJ1-5): KAGVTQTPRYLIKTRGQQVTLSCSPISGHRSVSWYQQTPGQGLQFLFEYFSETQRNKGNFPGRFSGRQFSNSRSEMNVSTLELGDSALYLCASSLTGGAVQPQHFGDGTRLSIL.

This chain links TRBV7-9 with TRBJ2-7; the match to TRBD1 covers 7 bases. Per germline, CDR1 SEHNR and CDR2 FQNEAQ (reference sequence). J gave up 8 bases and V 4 bases, and 11 bases lay outside the gene matches. The CDR3 covers 14 residues. CDR3: CASSYDREFYKQYF. The CDR3 DNA sequence: TGTGCCAGCAGCTATGACAGGGAGTTCTATAAGCAGTACTTC. The entire variable domain, with the rest obtained from reference TRBV7-9 and TRBJ2-7, is as follows: DTGVSQNPRHKITKRGQNVTFRCDPISEHNRLYWYRQTLGQGPEFLTYFQNEAQLEKSRLLSDRFSAERPKGSFSTLEIQRTEQGDSAMYLCASSYDREFYKQYFGPGTRLTVT.

The chain has TRBV6-4 and TRBJ1-1; D unresolved. Looked up from germline, CDR1 is MRHNA and CDR2 is SNTAGT. This CDR3 region has 13 residues. Deletions cut 5 bases from V and 2 bases from J, with 9 bases between. The CDR3 coding sequence is TGTGCCAGCAGTTTGACTGAAAACACTGAAGCTTTCTTT. It is translated as CASSLTENTEAFF.

V and J are TRBV10-2 and TRBJ2-7; 8 bases fit TRBD1. Germline CDR1 WSHSY, CDR2 SAAADI. There are 15 residues in the CDR3. Trimming removed 3 bases from V and 3 bases from J; junction bases left unmatched: 7. The CDR3 bases are TGCGCCAGCAGTGAAGAGGCAGGGGGCTACTACGAGCAGTACTTC. Translated: CASSEEAGGYYEQYF.

This clone was picked up a small number of times. CDR3 bases: TGCGCCAGCAGCTTGGTCGCGGCTAGCGGGCAAGAGACCCAGTACTTC. Translated: CASSLVAASGQETQYF. The rearrangement joins TRBV5-1 to TRBJ2-5; 8 bases are a match to TRBD2. Germline CDR1 and CDR2: SGHRS and YFSETQ. With 0 bases clipped from V and 2 bases from J, the junction kept 6 bases outside the gene matches. The CDR3 runs to 16 residues.